Listed below are T cell receptor beta chains from one sample, sequenced in a study of regulatory T cells in long-lasting Graves disease. TCRdb reanalysed the multiplex PCR reads using MiXCR and keeps one entry per CDR3 protein. The table records under 800,000 distinct CDR3 sequences, roughly 15% of them present only once. This same sample was also taken into another study, of T cells in Graves' hyperthyroidism and ophthalmopathy.

The starting material was peripheral blood mononuclear cells (PBMCs), obtained at new diagnosis, from a patient treated with antithyroid drugs. The receptors were sampled from a woman aged 25 to 39 with Graves disease. Both conserved end residues are part of each CDR3. Each record gives: clone size, V gene, D gene, J gene, CDR3 DNA, CDR3 protein. The D gene is left open where the match is weak. The listing skips clone size in some rows; elsewhere it reads once, few, many or a size class.

abundance: many
v_gene: TRBV12-3/TRBV12-4
d_gene: TRBD1
j_gene: TRBJ1-2
CDR3nt: TGTGCCAGCAGAGAGGACAGGGGGCTTGGCTACACCTTC
CDR3aa: CASREDRGLGYTF

abundance: many
v_gene: TRBV20-1
d_gene: TRBD2
j_gene: TRBJ2-7
CDR3nt: TGCAGTGCTAGAGATCCGCGGGAGTTATCCTACGAGCAGTACTTC
CDR3aa: CSARDPRELSYEQYF

abundance: many
v_gene: TRBV6-2/TRBV6-3
d_gene: .
j_gene: TRBJ2-7
CDR3nt: TGTGCCAGCACAGCGGGTTACGAGCAGTACTTC
CDR3aa: CASTAGYEQYF

abundance: few
v_gene: TRBV5-6
d_gene: .
j_gene: TRBJ2-3
CDR3nt: TGTGCCAGCAGCCCGGGGGGACATTCCACAGATACGCAGTATTTT
CDR3aa: CASSPGGHSTDTQYF

abundance: .
v_gene: TRBV30
d_gene: .
j_gene: TRBJ1-2
CDR3nt: TGTGCCTGGAGTAGCTCCGGCACCTGGACCTATGGCTACACCTTC
CDR3aa: CAWSSSGTWTYGYTF

abundance: few
v_gene: TRBV20-1
d_gene: .
j_gene: TRBJ2-3
CDR3nt: TGCAGTGCTAGAAGGCCGGAGGGCCCCACAGATACGCAGTATTTT
CDR3aa: CSARRPEGPTDTQYF

abundance: many
v_gene: TRBV9
d_gene: TRBD2
j_gene: TRBJ2-1
CDR3nt: TGTGCCAGCAGCTCTCCCCTAGCGGGAGTTGACAATGAGCAGTTCTTC
CDR3aa: CASSSPLAGVDNEQFF

abundance: many
v_gene: TRBV12-3/TRBV12-4
d_gene: .
j_gene: TRBJ1-2
CDR3nt: TGTGCCAGCAGATACTACCTTAGGGCTAACTATGGCTACACCTTC
CDR3aa: CASRYYLRANYGYTF

abundance: many
v_gene: TRBV7-9
d_gene: .
j_gene: TRBJ2-1
CDR3nt: TGTGCCAGCAGCCCCCACCGGCGGGTGCAGTTCTTC
CDR3aa: CASSPHRRVQFF

abundance: many
v_gene: TRBV11-2
d_gene: TRBD2
j_gene: TRBJ2-7
CDR3nt: TGTGCCAGCAGCTCAACATCCCGTAAGCCGGGACTAGCGGGAGTAAGTAGGTACGAGCAGTACTTC
CDR3aa: CASSSTSRKPGLAGVSRYEQYF

abundance: many
v_gene: TRBV9
d_gene: TRBD2
j_gene: TRBJ2-7
CDR3nt: TGTGCCAGCAGTGGGGGGACTAGCGGCTACGAGCAGTACTTC
CDR3aa: CASSGGTSGYEQYF

abundance: many
v_gene: TRBV9
d_gene: TRBD2
j_gene: TRBJ2-5
CDR3nt: TGTGCCAGCAGCGTAGGGGGACTAGCGGGAGTCCAAGAGACCCAGTACTTC
CDR3aa: CASSVGGLAGVQETQYF

abundance: .
v_gene: TRBV10-2
d_gene: .
j_gene: TRBJ1-3
CDR3nt: TGCGCCAGCACCCCTACACCTGGAAACACCATATATTTT
CDR3aa: CASTPTPGNTIYF

abundance: many
v_gene: TRBV28
d_gene: TRBD1
j_gene: TRBJ1-2
CDR3nt: TGTGCCAGCAGCCCGGGGGGGACAGGCTATGGCTACACCTTC
CDR3aa: CASSPGGTGYGYTF

abundance: many
v_gene: TRBV10-1
d_gene: .
j_gene: TRBJ2-3
CDR3nt: TGCGCCAGCAGTGAGTCGAGGGGATGGGGCACAGATACGCAGTATTTT
CDR3aa: CASSESRGWGTDTQYF

abundance: many
v_gene: TRBV28
d_gene: .
j_gene: TRBJ1-2
CDR3nt: TGTGCCAGCAGTTTGCAGCTTGGGGGCTACACCTTC
CDR3aa: CASSLQLGGYTF

abundance: .
v_gene: TRBV9
d_gene: TRBD1
j_gene: TRBJ1-4
CDR3nt: TGTGCCAGCAGCGTAGGAACAGGGGGGAATGGTGAAAAACTGTTTTTT
CDR3aa: CASSVGTGGNGEKLFF

abundance: many
v_gene: TRBV27
d_gene: TRBD1
j_gene: TRBJ2-3
CDR3nt: TGTGCCAGCAGTGCGAATCCAACAGGGGGCAAGACAGATACGCAGTATTTT
CDR3aa: CASSANPTGGKTDTQYF

abundance: few
v_gene: TRBV5-5
d_gene: TRBD1
j_gene: TRBJ1-5
CDR3nt: TGTGCCAGCAGCTTCGCCGACAGGGGGGCTCAGCCCCAGCATTTT
CDR3aa: CASSFADRGAQPQHF

abundance: many
v_gene: TRBV24-1
d_gene: .
j_gene: TRBJ2-3
CDR3nt: TGTGCCACCAGTGGGGGAAGAGCGTTCACAGATACGCAGTATTTT
CDR3aa: CATSGGRAFTDTQYF

abundance: few
v_gene: TRBV10-3
d_gene: .
j_gene: TRBJ2-5
CDR3nt: TGTGCCATCAGTGCCCGCGCTGGGGGTATAGGAGAGACCCAGTACTTC
CDR3aa: CAISARAGGIGETQYF

abundance: .
v_gene: TRBV6-5
d_gene: TRBD2
j_gene: TRBJ2-2
CDR3nt: TGTGCCAGCAGTTCCGGGACTAGCGTTTTAAGAACCGGGGAGCTGTTTTTT
CDR3aa: CASSSGTSVLRTGELFF

abundance: many
v_gene: TRBV7-2
d_gene: .
j_gene: TRBJ2-3
CDR3nt: TGTGCCAGCAGCTTAGATGGGAGTAGTTCAGATACGCAGTATTTT
CDR3aa: CASSLDGSSSDTQYF

abundance: .
v_gene: TRBV5-4
d_gene: TRBD1
j_gene: TRBJ1-4
CDR3nt: TGTGCCAGCAGTGGGGGCGGCAGGGGGGAAAAACTGTTTTTT
CDR3aa: CASSGGGRGEKLFF

abundance: .
v_gene: TRBV7-2
d_gene: .
j_gene: TRBJ2-3
CDR3nt: TGTGCCAGCAGCCTCCACCGCGGTAAACGGGCAGATACGCAGTATTTT
CDR3aa: CASSLHRGKRADTQYF